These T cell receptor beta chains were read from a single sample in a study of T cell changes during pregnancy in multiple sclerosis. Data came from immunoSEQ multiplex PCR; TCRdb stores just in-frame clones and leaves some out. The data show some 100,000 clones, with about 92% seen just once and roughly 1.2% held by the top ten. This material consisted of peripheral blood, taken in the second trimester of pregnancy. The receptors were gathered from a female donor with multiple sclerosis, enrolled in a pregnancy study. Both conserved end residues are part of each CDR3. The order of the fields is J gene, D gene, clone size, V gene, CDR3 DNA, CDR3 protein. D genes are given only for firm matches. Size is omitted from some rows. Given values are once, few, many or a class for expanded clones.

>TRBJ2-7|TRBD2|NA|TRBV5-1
TGCGCCAGCAGCTTGGGGGCCAGCGGGAGCTACGAGCAGTACTTC
CASSLGASGSYEQYF
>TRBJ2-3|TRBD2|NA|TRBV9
TGTGCCAGCAGCGTCCTACTAGCGCAAGATACGCAGTATTTT
CASSVLLAQDTQYF
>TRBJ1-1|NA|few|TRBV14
TGTGCCAGCAGCCTTGGACAGAATTCAGAAGCTTTCTTT
CASSLGQNSEAFF
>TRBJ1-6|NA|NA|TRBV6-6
TGTGCCAGCAGTTACTCAGGGGAACCGAATTCACCCCTCCACTTT
CASSYSGEPNSPLHF
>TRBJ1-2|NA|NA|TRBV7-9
TGTGCCAGCAGCTTAGAGACAGATGGCTACACCTTC
CASSLETDGYTF
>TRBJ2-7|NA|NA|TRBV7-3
TGTGCCAGCAGCTTAAGAGCAGGGGTGGGTTACGAGCAGTACTTC
CASSLRAGVGYEQYF
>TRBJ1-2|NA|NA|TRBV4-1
TGCGCCAGCAGCCACCGGGACACCTATGGCTACACCTTC
CASSHRDTYGYTF
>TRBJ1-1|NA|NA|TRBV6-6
TGTGCCAGCAGTTACGACAGGAGGAACACTGAAGCTTTCTTT
CASSYDRRNTEAFF
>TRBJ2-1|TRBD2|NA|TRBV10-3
TGTGCCATCAGTGACCAGACTAGCGGGAGCTTTCGGGATGAGCAGTTCTTC
CAISDQTSGSFRDEQFF
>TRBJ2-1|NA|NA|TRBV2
TGTGCCAGCAGTACCCAGGGAAGTTCCTACAATGAGCAGTTCTTC
CASSTQGSSYNEQFF
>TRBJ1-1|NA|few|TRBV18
TGTGCCAGCTCACCACGGGGCAGTTCGGAGAGCACTGAAGCTTTCTTT
CASSPRGSSESTEAFF
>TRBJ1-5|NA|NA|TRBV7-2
TGTGCCAGCAGCTTGTCGGGGTTGCCCCAGCATTTT
CASSLSGLPQHF
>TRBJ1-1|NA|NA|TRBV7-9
TGTGCCAGCACCGCAGGCCGTGAAGCTTTCTTT
CASTAGREAFF
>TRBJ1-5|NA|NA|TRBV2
TGTGCCAGCAGTGACAGGGGTGGGGTTCAGCCCCAGCATTTT
CASSDRGGVQPQHF
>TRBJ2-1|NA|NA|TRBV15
TGTGCCACCAGTCAAACAGGATATACCTACAATGAGCAGTTCTTC
CATSQTGYTYNEQFF
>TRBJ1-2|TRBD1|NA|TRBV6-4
TGTGCCAGCAGGACTGGGACAGGGCTGTATGGCTACACCTTC
CASRTGTGLYGYTF
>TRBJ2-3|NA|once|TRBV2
TGTGCCAGCAGGCGTGGGCCAGGAAGCACAGATACGCAGTATTTT
CASRRGPGSTDTQYF
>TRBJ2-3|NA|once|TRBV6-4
TGTGCCAGCAGTGACTCAGGGGGAAATACGCAGTATTTT
CASSDSGGNTQYF
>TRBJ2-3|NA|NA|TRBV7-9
TGTGCCAGCAGCCCCGGGGGGCTTACAGATACGCAGTATTTT
CASSPGGLTDTQYF
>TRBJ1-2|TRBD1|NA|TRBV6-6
TGTGCCAGCAGTTTTCAAGGGACAGGGGGCGGAGGCTACACCTTC
CASSFQGTGGGGYTF
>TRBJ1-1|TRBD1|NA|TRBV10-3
TGTGCCATCACATCCGACAGGGGGACGAACACTGAAGCTTTCTTT
CAITSDRGTNTEAFF
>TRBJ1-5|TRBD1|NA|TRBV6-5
TGTGCCAGCAGTTCCGGGGGACAGGGGGCAGGACAGCCCCAGCATTTT
CASSSGGQGAGQPQHF
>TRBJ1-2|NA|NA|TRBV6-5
TGTGCCAGCACTCGGGGTGGGTTGAGCTATGGCTACACCTTC
CASTRGGLSYGYTF
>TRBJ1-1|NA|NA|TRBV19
TGTGCCAGTAGTAAAAACTTATTGAACACTGAAGCTTTCTTT
CASSKNLLNTEAFF
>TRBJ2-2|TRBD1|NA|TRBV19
TGTGCCAGTAGTATGGGGACAGGGTACACCGGGGAGCTGTTTTTT
CASSMGTGYTGELFF
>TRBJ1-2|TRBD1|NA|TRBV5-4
TGTGCCAGCAGCTTGGTGGGCAGGGGGGACTATGGCTACACCTTC
CASSLVGRGDYGYTF
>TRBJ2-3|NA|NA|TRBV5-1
TGCGCCAGCAGCTTGGCAACAGGGCCTAGCACAGATACGCAGTATTTT
CASSLATGPSTDTQYF
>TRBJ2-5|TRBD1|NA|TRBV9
TGTGCCAGCAGCAGACAGGGAATAGAGACCCAGTACTTC
CASSRQGIETQYF
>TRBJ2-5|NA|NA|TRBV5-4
TGTGCCAGCAGCTTGGAGCCCTCGGGAGAGACCCAGTACTTC
CASSLEPSGETQYF
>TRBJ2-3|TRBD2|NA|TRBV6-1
TGTGCCAGCAGTGAAGCAGCGGGGGGCACAGATACGCAGTATTTT
CASSEAAGGTDTQYF
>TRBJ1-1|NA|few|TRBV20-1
TGCAGTGTAGGGGGAGAGACTGAAGCTTTCTTT
CSVGGETEAFF
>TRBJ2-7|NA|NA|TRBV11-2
TGTGCCAGCAGCACCGCGTGGGCTCCGGAGGGCGAGCAGTACTTC
CASSTAWAPEGEQYF
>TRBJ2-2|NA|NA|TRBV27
TGTGCCAGCAGAATCCAGAACACCGGGGAGCTGTTTTTT
CASRIQNTGELFF
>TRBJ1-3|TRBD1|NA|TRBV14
TGTGCCAGCAGCCAGGGACAGGTCATCTCTGGAAACACCATATATTTT
CASSQGQVISGNTIYF
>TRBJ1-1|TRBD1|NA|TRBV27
TGTGCCAGCAGTGGACAGGGAGGAGGAACTGAAGCTTTCTTT
CASSGQGGGTEAFF
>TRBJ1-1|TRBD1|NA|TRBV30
TGTGCCTGGAGTGGTGCCAGGGGGCTGATGAACACTGAAGCTTTCTTT
CAWSGARGLMNTEAFF
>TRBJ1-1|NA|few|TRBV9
TGTGCCAGCAGCGTAGGTCGAGTTAACACTGAAGCTTTCTTT
CASSVGRVNTEAFF
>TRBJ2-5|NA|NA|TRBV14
TGTGCCAGCAGCCCGTGGCGACAGGAAGAGACCCAGTACTTC
CASSPWRQEETQYF
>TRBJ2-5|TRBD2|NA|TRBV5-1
TGCGCCAGCAGCCCTTTAGCGGGAGGCGACCAAGAGACCCAGTACTTC
CASSPLAGGDQETQYF
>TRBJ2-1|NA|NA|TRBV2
TGTGCCAGCAGTGATCAGTACTCCTACAATGAGCAGTTCTTC
CASSDQYSYNEQFF
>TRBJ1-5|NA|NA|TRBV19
TGTGCCAGTAGTATAGTCTTTGGCAATAGCAATCAGCCCCAGCATTTT
CASSIVFGNSNQPQHF
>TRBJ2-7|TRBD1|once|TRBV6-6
TGTGCCAGCAGTTACAAGGGGGCAGGCGAGCAGTACTTC
CASSYKGAGEQYF
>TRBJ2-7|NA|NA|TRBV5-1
TGCGCCAGCAGCTCTCAGGGTTCCTCCTACGAGCAGTACTTC
CASSSQGSSYEQYF
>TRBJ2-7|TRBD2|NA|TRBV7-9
TGTGCCAGCAGCCGAGGACTAGGCCCCTACGAGCAGTACTTC
CASSRGLGPYEQYF
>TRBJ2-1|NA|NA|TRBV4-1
TGCGCCAGCAGCCAAAGGGCCCAGGGGGGAAGGGATAACGAGCAGTTCTTC
CASSQRAQGGRDNEQFF
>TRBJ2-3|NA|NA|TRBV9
TGTGCCAGCAGCGCCCTACAGGGATCCACAGATACGCAGTATTTT
CASSALQGSTDTQYF
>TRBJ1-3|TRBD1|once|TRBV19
TGTGCCAGTAGTGTCCGGGACAGGAGTATATCCTCTGGAAACACCATATATTTT
CASSVRDRSISSGNTIYF
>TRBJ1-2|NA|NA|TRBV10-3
TGTGCCATCAGTGAATTTGTAGGGACATTAGGCTACACCTTC
CAISEFVGTLGYTF
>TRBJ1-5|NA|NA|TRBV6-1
TGTGCCAGCAGTGAAGCGAGACTAGGGGCTAATGGCAATCAGCCCCAGCATTTT
CASSEARLGANGNQPQHF
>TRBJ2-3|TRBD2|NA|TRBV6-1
TGTGCCAGCAGTGGACTAGCGGGAGGTTCAGATACGCAGTATTTT
CASSGLAGGSDTQYF
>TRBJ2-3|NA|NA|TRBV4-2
TGTGCCAGCAGCCAAGAGGGCACCAGGGCCCACACAGATACGCAGTATTTT
CASSQEGTRAHTDTQYF
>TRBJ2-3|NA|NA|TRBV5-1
TGCGCCAGCAGCTTGCGGCCCGGAGGTGGCACAGATACGCAGTATTTT
CASSLRPGGGTDTQYF
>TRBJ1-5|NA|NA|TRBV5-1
TGCGCCAGCAGCTTGGGTGTGGGGGCCAATCAGCCCCAGCATTTT
CASSLGVGANQPQHF
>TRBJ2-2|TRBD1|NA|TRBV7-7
TGTGCCAGCGCGGTACAGGGGGCGACCGGGGAGCTGTTTTTT
CASAVQGATGELFF
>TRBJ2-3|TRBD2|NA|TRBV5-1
TGCGCCAGCGGGTCAGCGGGAGCTAGCACAGATACGCAGTATTTT
CASGSAGASTDTQYF